Each of the 22 T cell receptor beta chains below was sequenced from the same sample in a study of blood T cell repertoires in COVID-19 (dated by TCRdb to about 2020). The receptor library was made with the immunoSEQ multiplex PCR assay. In TCRdb, the immuneACCESS table is reduced to in-frame sequences with V and J assigned. These tables do not hold every clone; where another copy was compared, an unresolved V gene accounts for under half, and the others remain unexplained. This sample has about 270,000 clones in its table, and less than 90% of those were observed once. The ten largest clones capture about an eighth of the sample. The material sequenced was peripheral blood. Receptors were obtained from a human donor in a cohort sampled during active COVID-19.

The chain recombines TRBV29-1 with TRBJ2-7, with 7 bases identical to TRBD2. Germline CDR1 and CDR2: SQVTM and ANQGSEA. This CDR3 spans 13 amino acids. The trim removed 4 bases at V and 7 bases at J, leaving 10 bases unmatched. The chain's CDR3 is CSVVTAGVGEQYF. DNA for the CDR3: TGCAGCGTTGTAACGGCGGGAGTTGGGGAGCAGTACTTC.

This clone has just a few counts. The chain combines TRBV6-5 with TRBJ1-1, with D tentatively TRBD1 (5 bases). The CDR3 has 13 residues. Germline CDR1 and CDR2: MNHEY and SVGAGI. Trimming pared 7 bases from V and 5 bases from J, leaving 14 bases between. CDR3 protein: CASTTALGTEAFF. The CDR3 DNA reads as TGTGCCAGCACGACAGCCCTGGGGACTGAAGCTTTCTTT.

The V gene is TRBV4-2, the J gene TRBJ2-4, with 8 nucleotides matching TRBD1. CDR3 size: 16 residues. Trimming at V came to 4 bases and at J to 4 bases, leaving 9 bases not matched to a gene. Germline V gives CDR1 LGHNA, CDR2 YNFKEQ. The CDR3 reads CASSPGTGDAKNIQYF. Written as DNA, the CDR3 is TGTGCCAGCAGCCCCGGGACAGGAGATGCTAAAAACATTCAGTACTTC.

The V call is TRBV5-1, the J call TRBJ2-7; 7 bases align to TRBD2. Losses at the gene ends were 2 bases for V and 0 bases for J; bases not matched to a gene: 2. CDR1 is SGHRS, CDR2 YFSETQ, per germline. This CDR3 is 14 amino acids long. CDR3 nucleotide sequence: TGCGCCAGCAGCTTTGGCGGGGGCTCCTACGAGCAGTACTTC. Translating it yields CASSFGGGSYEQYF.

V gene TRBV2 combines with J gene TRBJ1-5; D is unclear. The V and J ends lost 3 bases and 3 bases respectively, with 12 bases between them. Germline lookup yields CDR1 SNHLY and CDR2 FYNNEI. The CDR3 contains 15 residues. CDR3 protein: CASSELQTNNQPQHF. CDR3 DNA sequence: TGTGCCAGCAGTGAGTTACAGACAAACAATCAGCCCCAGCATTTT.

This sequence joins TRBV28 and TRBJ2-1, with 10 bases aligning to TRBD2. The CDR3 is 16 residues long. V gave up 6 bases and J gave up 5 bases; unmatched junction bases: 10. Germline V gives CDR1 MDHEN, CDR2 SYDVKM. CDR3: CASSTPGLAGDNEQFF. The DNA of the CDR3 is TGTGCCAGCAGCACCCCGGGGCTAGCGGGAGACAATGAGCAGTTCTTC.

A remark on this clone: The same CDR3 is also encoded by other DNA sequences in this sample. The V call is TRBV5-1, the J call TRBJ2-4; D is possibly TRBD1 (5 bases). V shed 0 bases and J shed 6 bases, with 7 bases lying between them. The CDR3 runs to 13 residues. The germline CDR1 and CDR2 sequences are SGHRS and YFSETQ. CDR3: CASSLGQGNIQYF. The DNA of the CDR3 is TGCGCCAGCAGCTTGGGCCAGGGAAACATTCAGTACTTC. Using reference TRBV5-1 and TRBJ2-4 for the parts outside the CDR3, the full variable domain is KAGVTQTPRYLIKTRGQQVTLSCSPISGHRSVSWYQQTPGQGLQFLFEYFSETQRNKGNFPGRFSGRQFSNSRSEMNVSTLELGDSALYLCASSLGQGNIQYFGAGTRLSVL.

This rearrangement joins TRBV7-2 to TRBJ1-3, with TRBD1 matching 7 bases. Trimming removed 0 bases from V and 0 bases from J; junction bases left unmatched: 5. The CDR3 covers 17 residues. In germline, CDR1 is SGHTA, CDR2 FQGNSA. The CDR3 DNA follows: TGTGCCAGCAGCTTAGCCCCGGGACAGACCTCTGGAAACACCATATATTTT. It encodes CASSLAPGQTSGNTIYF.

This chain connects TRBV6-6 to TRBJ2-1; 7 bases align to TRBD2. The junction had 14 bases not matched to a gene; V was cut back by 10 bases and J by 5 bases. CDR1 and CDR2 (germline): MNHNY, SVGAGI (reference sequence). The CDR3 extends over 15 amino acids. The chain's CDR3 is CATLGGSSGDNEQFF. In nucleotides, the CDR3 is TGTGCCACCTTGGGGGGGTCTAGCGGTGACAATGAGCAGTTCTTC.

The count of this clone is one. V and J are TRBV19 and TRBJ2-1, with 13 bases identical to TRBD2. The CDR3 is made up of 15 amino acids. Losses at the gene ends were 4 bases for V and 8 bases for J; bases not matched to a gene: 5. CDR1 is LNHDA, CDR2 SQIVND, per germline (reference sequence). The CDR3 coding sequence is TGTGCCAGTAGTAAACTAGCGGGAGGGCCCTATGAGCAGTTCTTC. Protein product: CASSKLAGGPYEQFF.

The rearrangement links TRBV7-2 to TRBJ1-5; D call uncertain. The V gene's germline CDR1 is SGHTA and CDR2 FQGNSA. The CDR3 consists of 15 residues. V was shortened by 5 bases and J by 4 bases, with 15 bases between the two germline ends. The CDR3 loop is CASSPSPLANQPQHF. In DNA form, the CDR3 reads TGTGCCAGCAGCCCGTCACCCCTAGCAAATCAGCCCCAGCATTTT.

This clone was counted once. The chain employs TRBV13 and TRBJ2-5; 7 nucleotides align to TRBD2. This CDR3 region has 20 residues. The germline CDR1 and CDR2 sequences are PRHDT and FYEKMQ (reference sequence). J gave up 0 bases and V 2 bases, and 18 bases lay outside the gene matches. CDR3 coding DNA: TGTGCCAGCAGCTTACCTCCACTGGAGGGAGGGCGAGGCAACCAAGAGACCCAGTACTTC. Translation: CASSLPPLEGGRGNQETQYF.

This chain connects TRBV7-2 to TRBJ2-2; TRBD1 aligns across 10 bases. The CDR3 covers 15 residues. The V segment lost 5 bases and the J segment 5 bases; nucleotides outside the gene matches: 5. CDR1 and CDR2 (germline): SGHTA, FQGNSA. The CDR3 here is CASSHRDRGTGELFF. In DNA, the CDR3 is TGTGCCAGCAGCCACCGGGACAGGGGTACCGGGGAGCTGTTTTTT.

This sequence joins TRBV4-1 and TRBJ2-5; 9 bases map to TRBD2. V lost 0 bases, J lost 10 bases, and 9 bases stayed unmatched. The CDR3 sequence is 15 residues long. CDR1 and CDR2 from the germline V gene are MGHRA and YSYEKL. CDR3 sequence reads: CASSQDLGLAGNQYF. In DNA, the CDR3 is TGCGCCAGCAGCCAAGATCTAGGCCTAGCGGGAAACCAGTACTTC.

V is TRBV28 and J is TRBJ1-1; 8 bases are shared with TRBD1. Germline V gene lookup returns CDR1 MDHEN and CDR2 SYDVKM. The V gene end was trimmed by 6 bases and the J gene end by 3 bases; junction bases not matched to a gene: 9. The CDR3 contains 15 residues. CDR3 in amino acids: CASSPGGVGDTEAFF. CDR3 nucleotide sequence: TGTGCCAGCAGCCCAGGGGGCGTAGGGGACACTGAAGCTTTCTTT.

This clone came up once. The rearrangement joins TRBV6-4 to TRBJ1-6; D not certain. Germline loops: CDR1 MRHNA, CDR2 SNTAGT. This CDR3 is 15 amino acids long. The V end lost 3 bases, the J end lost 10 bases, and 16 bases lay between the germline ends. CDR3 bases: TGTGCCAGCAGTGATTATCCTCGGGAGGGATCACCCCTCCACTTT. Its protein product is CASSDYPREGSPLHF.

This clone was found once. The V call is TRBV9, the J call TRBJ2-6; D is possibly TRBD2 (5 bases). CDR1 is SGDLS and CDR2 is YYNGEE in the germline V gene. There are 16 residues in the CDR3. Between the trimmed V and J ends, which lost 3 bases and 2 bases, there was a span of 12 bases. As DNA, the CDR3 is TGTGCCAGCAGCGAACTAGTAACGCCTGGGGCCAACGTCCTGACTTTC. It is translated as CASSELVTPGANVLTF.

The V gene is TRBV5-5, the J gene TRBJ2-7; 13 nucleotides line up with TRBD2. CDR1 SGHKS and CDR2 YYEKEE come from the germline V gene (reference sequence). The CDR3 length is 17 residues. Germline trimming cut 6 bases from V and 2 bases from J; bases unmatched to any gene: 11. In DNA, the CDR3 is TGTGCCAGCACCCCCCGATCCGGGACTAGCGGGACCTACGAGCAGTACTTC. This codes for CASTPRSGTSGTYEQYF.

V gene TRBV19 combines with J gene TRBJ2-7; 8 bases are shared with TRBD1. Germline trimming cut 4 bases from V and 4 bases from J; bases unmatched to any gene: 3. Germline-derived CDR1 and CDR2 are LNHDA and SQIVND (reference sequence). The CDR3 covers 13 residues. In DNA form, the CDR3 reads TGTGCCAGTAGTAGCCAGGGGGCTTACGAGCAGTACTTC. The encoded protein is CASSSQGAYEQYF.

The chain combines TRBV29-1 with TRBJ1-1; maybe TRBD1 (5 bases). Between the trimmed V and J ends, which lost 5 bases and 6 bases, there was a span of 16 bases. Germline loops: CDR1 SQVTM, CDR2 ANQGSEA. The CDR3 length is 13 residues. CDR3 in DNA: TGCAGCGTTTCAAGCCTGGGGGGTTCTGAAGCTTTCTTT. Its translation is CSVSSLGGSEAFF.

This clone occurred a few times. Other nucleotide sequences from this sample produce the same CDR3. This chain joins TRBV5-4 and TRBJ2-7; 9 nucleotides align to TRBD2. The trim removed 5 bases at V and 1 base at J, leaving 4 bases unmatched. The CDR3 runs 14 residues. Germline loops: CDR1 SGHNT, CDR2 YYREEE (reference sequence). In DNA form, the CDR3 reads TGTGCCAGCAGTCGGACTAGCGATTCCTACGAGCAGTACTTC. Amino acid sequence: CASSRTSDSYEQYF.

The chain is built from TRBV14 and TRBJ1-3, with a possible D match to TRBD1 (5 bases). CDR3 length: 15 amino acids. V lost 1 base and J lost 8, with 15 bases in between. The germline CDR1 and CDR2 sequences are SGHDN and FVKESK. CDR3 loop: CASSQAGHPTHTIYF. The CDR3 nucleotides read TGTGCCAGCAGCCAAGCTGGACACCCTACTCACACCATATATTTT.